The clone carrying this T cell receptor beta chain has just a few counts. Its antigen is not identified. The PCR was carried out with 60 Vbeta primers and 13 Jbeta primers. Repertoires were generated with immunoSEQ multiplex PCR, while TCRdb's copy carries only in-frame clones and drops some. The sample includes under 150,000 clones, 63% of them seen just once. This record belongs to a study of cytomegalovirus exposure and HLA in healthy donors. Whole-study findings and limits: Most TCR sequences were rare, but some public TCRs occurred in many donors. Researchers catalogued approximately 170 TCR beta chains as cytomegalovirus-associated.

The length of the CDR3 is 16 residues. With 5 bases removed from V and 1 base from J, the gap between germline ends came to 15 bases. Per the germline V gene, CDR1 is MGHRA and CDR2 is YSYEKL. V gene TRBV4-1 combines with J gene TRBJ2-1; weak D call: TRBD2 (6 bases). Sample: PBMCs. This receptor was identified in a man in his forties in good health and CMV-seropositive. CDR3 sequence (DNA): TGCGCCAGCAGCACCGGGGGAAAAGGGTCCTACAATGAGCAGTTCTTC. Translation gives CASSTGGKGSYNEQFF.